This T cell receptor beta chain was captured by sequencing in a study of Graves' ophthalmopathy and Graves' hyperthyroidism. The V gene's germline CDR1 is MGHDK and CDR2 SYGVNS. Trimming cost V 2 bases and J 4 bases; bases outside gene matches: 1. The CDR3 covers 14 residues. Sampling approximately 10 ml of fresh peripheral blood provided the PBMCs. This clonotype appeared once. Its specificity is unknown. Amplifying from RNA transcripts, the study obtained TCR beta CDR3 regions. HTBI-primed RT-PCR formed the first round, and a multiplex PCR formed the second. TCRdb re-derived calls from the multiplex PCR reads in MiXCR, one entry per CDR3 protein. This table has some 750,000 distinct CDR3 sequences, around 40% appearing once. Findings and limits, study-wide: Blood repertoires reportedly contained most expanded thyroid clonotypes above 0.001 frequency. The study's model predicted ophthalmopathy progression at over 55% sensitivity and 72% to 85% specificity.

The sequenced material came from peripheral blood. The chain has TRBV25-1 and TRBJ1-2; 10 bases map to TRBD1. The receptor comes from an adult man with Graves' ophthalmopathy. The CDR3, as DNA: TGTGCCAGCAGTGAAAGGGACAGGGGCTATGGCTACACCTTC. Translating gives CASSERDRGYGYTF.